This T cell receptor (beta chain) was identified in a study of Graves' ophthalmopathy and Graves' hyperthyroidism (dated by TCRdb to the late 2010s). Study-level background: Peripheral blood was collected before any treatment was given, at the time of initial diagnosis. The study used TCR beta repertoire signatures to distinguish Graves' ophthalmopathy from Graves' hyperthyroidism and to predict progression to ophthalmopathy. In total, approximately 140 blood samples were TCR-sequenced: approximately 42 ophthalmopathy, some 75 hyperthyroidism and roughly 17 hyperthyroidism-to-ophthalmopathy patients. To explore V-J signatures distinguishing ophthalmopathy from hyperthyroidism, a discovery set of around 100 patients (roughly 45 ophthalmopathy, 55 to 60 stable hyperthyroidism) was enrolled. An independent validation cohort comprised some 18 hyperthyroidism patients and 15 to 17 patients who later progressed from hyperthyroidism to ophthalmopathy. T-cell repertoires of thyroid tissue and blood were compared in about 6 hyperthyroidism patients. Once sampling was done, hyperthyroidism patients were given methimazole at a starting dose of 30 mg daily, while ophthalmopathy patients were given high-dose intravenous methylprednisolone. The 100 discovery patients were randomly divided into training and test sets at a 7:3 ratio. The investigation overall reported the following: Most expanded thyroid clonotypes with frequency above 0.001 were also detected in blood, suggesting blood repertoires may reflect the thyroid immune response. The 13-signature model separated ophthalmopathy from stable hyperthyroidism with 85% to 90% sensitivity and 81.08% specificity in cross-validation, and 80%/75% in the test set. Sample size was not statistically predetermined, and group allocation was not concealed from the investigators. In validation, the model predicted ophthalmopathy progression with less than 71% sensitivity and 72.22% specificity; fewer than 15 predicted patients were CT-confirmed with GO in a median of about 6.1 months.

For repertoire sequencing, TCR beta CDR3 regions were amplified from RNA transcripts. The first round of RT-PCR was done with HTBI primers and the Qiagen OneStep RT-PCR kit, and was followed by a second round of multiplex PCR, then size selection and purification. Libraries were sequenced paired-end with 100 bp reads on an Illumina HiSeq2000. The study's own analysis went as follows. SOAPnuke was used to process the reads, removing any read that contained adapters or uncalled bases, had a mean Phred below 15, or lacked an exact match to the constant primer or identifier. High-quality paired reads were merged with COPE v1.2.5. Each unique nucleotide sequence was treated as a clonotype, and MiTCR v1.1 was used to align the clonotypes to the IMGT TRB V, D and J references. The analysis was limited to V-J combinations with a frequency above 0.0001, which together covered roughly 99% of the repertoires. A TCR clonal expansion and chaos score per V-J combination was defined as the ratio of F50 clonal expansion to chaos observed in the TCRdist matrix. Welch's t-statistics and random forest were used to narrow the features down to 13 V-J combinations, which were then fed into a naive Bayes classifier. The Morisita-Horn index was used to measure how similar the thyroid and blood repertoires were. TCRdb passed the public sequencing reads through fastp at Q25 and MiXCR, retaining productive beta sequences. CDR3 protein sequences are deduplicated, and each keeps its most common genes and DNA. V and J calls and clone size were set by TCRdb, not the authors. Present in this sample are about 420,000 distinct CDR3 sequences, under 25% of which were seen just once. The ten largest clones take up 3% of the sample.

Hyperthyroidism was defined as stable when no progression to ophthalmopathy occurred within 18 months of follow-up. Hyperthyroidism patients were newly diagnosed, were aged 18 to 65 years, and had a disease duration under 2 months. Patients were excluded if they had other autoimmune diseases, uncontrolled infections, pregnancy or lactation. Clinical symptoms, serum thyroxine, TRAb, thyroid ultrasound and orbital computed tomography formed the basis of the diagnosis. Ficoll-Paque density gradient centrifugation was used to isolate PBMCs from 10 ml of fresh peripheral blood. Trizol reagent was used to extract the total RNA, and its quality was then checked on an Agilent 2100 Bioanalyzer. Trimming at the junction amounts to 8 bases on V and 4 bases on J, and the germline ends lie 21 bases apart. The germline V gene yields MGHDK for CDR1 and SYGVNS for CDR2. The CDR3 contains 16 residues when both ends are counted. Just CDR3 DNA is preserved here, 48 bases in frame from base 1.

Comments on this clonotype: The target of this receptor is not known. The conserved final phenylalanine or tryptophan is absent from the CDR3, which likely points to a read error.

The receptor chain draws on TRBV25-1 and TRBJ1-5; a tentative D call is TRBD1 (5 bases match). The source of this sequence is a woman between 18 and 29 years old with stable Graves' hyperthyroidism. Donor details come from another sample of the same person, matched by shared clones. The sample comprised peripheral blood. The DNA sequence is TGTGCCAGCCCCTGGGGGACCGCCTTACCAAATCAGCCCCAGCATTTG. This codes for CASPWGTALPNQPQHL.